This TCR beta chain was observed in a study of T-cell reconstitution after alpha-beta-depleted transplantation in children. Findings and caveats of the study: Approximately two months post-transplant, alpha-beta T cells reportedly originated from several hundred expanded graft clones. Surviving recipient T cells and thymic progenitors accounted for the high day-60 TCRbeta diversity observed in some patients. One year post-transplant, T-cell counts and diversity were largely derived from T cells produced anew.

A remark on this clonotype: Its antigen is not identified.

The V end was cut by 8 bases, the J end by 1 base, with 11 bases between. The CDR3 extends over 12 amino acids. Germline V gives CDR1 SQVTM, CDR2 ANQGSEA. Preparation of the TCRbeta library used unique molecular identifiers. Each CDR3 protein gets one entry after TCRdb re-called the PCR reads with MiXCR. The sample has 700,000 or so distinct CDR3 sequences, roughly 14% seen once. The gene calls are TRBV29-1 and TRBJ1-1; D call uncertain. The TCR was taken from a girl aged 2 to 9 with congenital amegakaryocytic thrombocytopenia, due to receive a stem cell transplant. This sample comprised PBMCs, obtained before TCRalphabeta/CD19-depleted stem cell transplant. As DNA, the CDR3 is TGCAGCTCATTAGGTGGGAACACTGAAGCTTTCTTT. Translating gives CSSLGGNTEAFF.